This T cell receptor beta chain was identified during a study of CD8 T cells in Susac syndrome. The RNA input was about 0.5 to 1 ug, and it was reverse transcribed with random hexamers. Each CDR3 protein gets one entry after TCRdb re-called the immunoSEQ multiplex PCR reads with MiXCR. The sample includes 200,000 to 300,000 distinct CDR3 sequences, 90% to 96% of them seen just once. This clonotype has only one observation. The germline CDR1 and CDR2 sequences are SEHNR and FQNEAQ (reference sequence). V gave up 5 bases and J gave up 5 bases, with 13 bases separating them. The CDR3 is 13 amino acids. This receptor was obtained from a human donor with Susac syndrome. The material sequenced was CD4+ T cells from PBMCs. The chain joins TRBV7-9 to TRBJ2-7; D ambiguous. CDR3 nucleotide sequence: TGTGCCAGCAGCCAGGACGCCCCCCACGAGCAGTACTTC. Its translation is CASSQDAPHEQYF.